This T cell receptor beta chain was retrieved from a study of blood T cell repertoires in COVID-19. Study context: Both acute and convalescent COVID-19 samples were obtained from the United States, Italy and Spain.

Original processing methods: Cell counts per sample came from amplifying reference gene primers. Sequenced by immunoSEQ multiplex PCR; TCRdb stores in-frame clones only, minus some. Clone size and V and J calls were adopted from that table, with D and trimming inferred from the DNA. The data contain 260,000 or so clones, around four fifths of them singletons. The V segment lost 7 bases and the J segment 5 bases; nucleotides outside the gene matches: 3. This CDR3 contains 13 residues. Germline lookup yields CDR1 MNHEY and CDR2 SVGAGI. The clonotype was recovered from a man older than 75 with acute or convalescent COVID-19. Source material: peripheral blood. The V gene is TRBV6-5, the J gene TRBJ1-4, with 8 bases identical to TRBD1. CDR3 in amino acids: CASMDRANEKLFF. CDR3 DNA sequence: TGTGCCAGCATGGACAGGGCCAATGAAAAACTGTTTTTT.